Described below is a single T cell receptor (beta chain) sequence and its context. This same CDR3 is encoded by further DNA sequences in the sample. This sample was included in a study of blood T cell repertoires in COVID-19. As for the study in general: Samples taken during acute and convalescent COVID-19 were collected in the United States, Italy and Spain. Sample material is recorded as cDNA or gDNA derived from T cells, B-cell-depleted T cells, or PBMCs.

Followed over time, Seattle patients had been enrolled while infection was active. The CDR3 sequence is 12 residues long. Germline V lookup: CDR1 SGHRS, CDR2 YFSETQ. Trimming took 4 bases from V and 0 from J, leaving 5 bases between them. The assay was immunoSEQ multiplex PCR, and TCRdb's table has in-frame clones only and misses some. Among under 250,000 clones listed, approximately 85% were seen once. Sequencing was performed on peripheral blood. The chain has TRBV5-1 and TRBJ2-7, with unresolved D. The receptor was isolated from a man aged 45-65 years with COVID-19, enrolled during active disease. CDR3 sequence: CASSPSSYEQYF. The DNA for the CDR3 is TGCGCCAGCAGCCCGAGCTCCTACGAGCAGTACTTC.